This T cell receptor (beta chain) comes out of a study of blood T cell repertoires in COVID-19. Study-wide context: Acute and convalescent COVID-19 specimens originated in the United States, Italy and Spain. PBMCs, B-cell-depleted T cells, or T cells provided the cDNA or gDNA that made up the material.

Germline trimming cut 0 bases from V and 0 bases from J; bases unmatched to any gene: 10. In germline, CDR1 is SGHTA, CDR2 FQGNSA. There are 18 residues in the CDR3. How the authors handled the data: Amplified reference gene primers provided the basis for estimating nucleated cell counts. Libraries were prepared by immunoSEQ multiplex PCR; TCRdb keeps only in-frame clonotypes and omits some of them. V, J and clone size were drawn from that table, and D and trimming were deduced from the DNA. The sample yields 65,000 or so clones, over 80% seen once. Those enrolled in Seattle joined during active infection and were followed longitudinally afterward.

The receptor comes from a man aged 25 to 45 with COVID-19, enrolled during active disease. Specimen: peripheral blood. The chain has TRBV7-2 and TRBJ2-7; 8 bases map to TRBD1. The CDR3 here is CASSLAITTGASSYEQYF. The CDR3 region has the DNA TGTGCCAGCAGCTTAGCTATAACGACAGGGGCTAGCTCCTACGAGCAGTACTTC. The full variable domain, rest sourced from reference TRBV7-2 and TRBJ2-7, is GAGVSQSPSNKVTEKGKDVELRCDPISGHTALYWYRQSLGQGLEFLIYFQGNSAPDKSGLPSDRFSAERTGGSVSTLTIQRTQQEDSAVYLCASSLAITTGASSYEQYFGPGTRLTVT.